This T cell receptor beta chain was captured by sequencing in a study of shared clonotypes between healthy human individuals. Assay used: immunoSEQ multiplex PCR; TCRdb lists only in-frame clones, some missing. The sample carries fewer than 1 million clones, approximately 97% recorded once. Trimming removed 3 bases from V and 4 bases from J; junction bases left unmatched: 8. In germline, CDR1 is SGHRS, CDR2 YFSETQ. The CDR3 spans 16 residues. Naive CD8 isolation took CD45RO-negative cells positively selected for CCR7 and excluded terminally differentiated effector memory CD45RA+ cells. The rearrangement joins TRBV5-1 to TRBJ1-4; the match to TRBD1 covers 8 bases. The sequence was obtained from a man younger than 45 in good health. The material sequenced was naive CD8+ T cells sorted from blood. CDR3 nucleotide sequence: TGCGCCAGCAGCTCCCCCGGACAGGGCGATAATGAAAAACTGTTTTTT. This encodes CASSSPGQGDNEKLFF. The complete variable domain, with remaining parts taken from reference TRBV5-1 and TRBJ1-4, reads KAGVTQTPRYLIKTRGQQVTLSCSPISGHRSVSWYQQTPGQGLQFLFEYFSETQRNKGNFPGRFSGRQFSNSRSEMNVSTLELGDSALYLCASSSPGQGDNEKLFFGSGTQLSVL.